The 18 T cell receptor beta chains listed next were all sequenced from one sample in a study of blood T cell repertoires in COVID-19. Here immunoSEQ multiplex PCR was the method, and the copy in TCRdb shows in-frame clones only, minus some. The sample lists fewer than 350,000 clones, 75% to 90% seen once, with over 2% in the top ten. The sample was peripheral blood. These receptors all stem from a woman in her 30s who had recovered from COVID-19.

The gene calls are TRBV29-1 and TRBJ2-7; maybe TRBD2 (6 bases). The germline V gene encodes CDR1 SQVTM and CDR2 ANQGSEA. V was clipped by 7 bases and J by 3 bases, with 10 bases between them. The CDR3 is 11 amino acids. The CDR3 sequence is CSGGEDYEQYF. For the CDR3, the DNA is TGCAGCGGTGGGGAGGACTACGAGCAGTACTTC.

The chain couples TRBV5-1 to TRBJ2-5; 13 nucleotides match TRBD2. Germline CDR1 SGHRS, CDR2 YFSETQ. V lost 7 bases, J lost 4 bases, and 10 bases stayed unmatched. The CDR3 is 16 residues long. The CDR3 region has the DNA TGCGCCAGCGCCGGCCGACTAGCGGGAGGTAGAGAGACCCAGTACTTC. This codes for CASAGRLAGGRETQYF. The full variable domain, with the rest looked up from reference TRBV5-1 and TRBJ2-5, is KAGVTQTPRYLIKTRGQQVTLSCSPISGHRSVSWYQQTPGQGLQFLFEYFSETQRNKGNFPGRFSGRQFSNSRSEMNVSTLELGDSALYLCASAGRLAGGRETQYFGPGTRLLVL.

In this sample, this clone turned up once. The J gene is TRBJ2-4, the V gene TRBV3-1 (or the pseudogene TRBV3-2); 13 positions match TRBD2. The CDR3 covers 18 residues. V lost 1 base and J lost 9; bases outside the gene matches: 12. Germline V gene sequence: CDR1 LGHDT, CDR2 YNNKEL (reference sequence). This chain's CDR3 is CASSQAPTSGGARSIQYF. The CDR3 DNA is TGTGCCAGCAGCCAAGCCCCCACTAGCGGGGGGGCACGCTCCATTCAGTACTTC.

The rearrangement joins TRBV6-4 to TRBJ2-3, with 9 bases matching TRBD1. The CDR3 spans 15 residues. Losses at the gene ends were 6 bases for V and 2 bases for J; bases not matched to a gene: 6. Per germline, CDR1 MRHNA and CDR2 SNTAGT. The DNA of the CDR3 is TGTGCCAGCAGGAGGGGGACAGGGCCCACAGATACGCAGTATTTT. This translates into CASRRGTGPTDTQYF.

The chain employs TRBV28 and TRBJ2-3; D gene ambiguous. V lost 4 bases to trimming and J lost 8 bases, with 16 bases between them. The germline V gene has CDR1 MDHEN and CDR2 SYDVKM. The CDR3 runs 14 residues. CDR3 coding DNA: TGTGCCAGCAGTTCAGACCCTCGGGTTATTACGCAGTATTTT. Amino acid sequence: CASSSDPRVITQYF.

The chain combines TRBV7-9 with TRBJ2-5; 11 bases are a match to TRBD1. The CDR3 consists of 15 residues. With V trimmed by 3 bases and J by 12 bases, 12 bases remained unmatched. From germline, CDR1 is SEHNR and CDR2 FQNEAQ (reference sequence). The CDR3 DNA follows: TGTGCCAGCAGCTTTAGCTGGACAGGGGGCTCCCCTGAGTACTTC. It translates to CASSFSWTGGSPEYF.

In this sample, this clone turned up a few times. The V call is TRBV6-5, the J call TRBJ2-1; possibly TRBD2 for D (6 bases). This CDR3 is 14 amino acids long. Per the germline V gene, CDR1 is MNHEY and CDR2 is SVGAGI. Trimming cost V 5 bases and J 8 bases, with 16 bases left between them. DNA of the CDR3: TGTGCCAGCAGTCAAACGGGGGAAGGATATGAGCAGTTCTTC. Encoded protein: CASSQTGEGYEQFF.

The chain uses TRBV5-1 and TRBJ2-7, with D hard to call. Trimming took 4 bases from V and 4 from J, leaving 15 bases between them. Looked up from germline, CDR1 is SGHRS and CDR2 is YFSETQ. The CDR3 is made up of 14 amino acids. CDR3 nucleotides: TGCGCCAGCAGCCCTACTGGTCTTACTTACGAGCAGTACTTC. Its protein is CASSPTGLTYEQYF.

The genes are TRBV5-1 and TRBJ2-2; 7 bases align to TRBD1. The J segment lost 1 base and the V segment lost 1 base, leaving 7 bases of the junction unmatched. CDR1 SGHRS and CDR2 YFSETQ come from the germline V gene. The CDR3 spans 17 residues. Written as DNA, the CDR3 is TGCGCCAGCAGCTTGCTCTTGACAGGGCGGAACACCGGGGAGCTGTTTTTT. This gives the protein CASSLLLTGRNTGELFF.

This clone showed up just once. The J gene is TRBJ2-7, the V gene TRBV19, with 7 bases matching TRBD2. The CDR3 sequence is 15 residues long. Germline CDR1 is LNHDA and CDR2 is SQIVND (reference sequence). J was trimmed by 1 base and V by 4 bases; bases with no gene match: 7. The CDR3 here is CASSTAGLLSYEQYF. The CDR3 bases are TGTGCCAGTAGTACCGCGGGACTACTTTCCTACGAGCAGTACTTC.

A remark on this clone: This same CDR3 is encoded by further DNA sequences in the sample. CDR3 DNA sequence: TGCGCCAGCAGCCAAGAGGGCCCCGAAGAGACCCAGTACTTC. It translates to CASSQEGPEETQYF. The V and J genes are TRBV4-1 and TRBJ2-5, with unresolved D. Germline loops: CDR1 MGHRA, CDR2 YSYEKL. The CDR3 consists of 14 residues. The ends were cut back, 0 bases at V and 3 bases at J, with 8 bases in the middle.

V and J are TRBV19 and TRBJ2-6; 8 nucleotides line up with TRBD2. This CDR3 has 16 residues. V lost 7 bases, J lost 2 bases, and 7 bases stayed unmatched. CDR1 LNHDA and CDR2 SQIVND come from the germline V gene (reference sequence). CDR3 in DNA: TGTGCCAGTACCAACCGGGAGGGGGCTGGGGCCAACGTCCTGACTTTC. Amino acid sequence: CASTNREGAGANVLTF. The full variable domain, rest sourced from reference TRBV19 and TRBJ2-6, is DGGITQSPKYLFRKEGQNVTLSCEQNLNHDAMYWYRQDPGQGLRLIYYSQIVNDFQKGDIAEGYSVSREKKESFPLTVTSAQKNPTAFYLCASTNREGAGANVLTFGAGSRLTVL.

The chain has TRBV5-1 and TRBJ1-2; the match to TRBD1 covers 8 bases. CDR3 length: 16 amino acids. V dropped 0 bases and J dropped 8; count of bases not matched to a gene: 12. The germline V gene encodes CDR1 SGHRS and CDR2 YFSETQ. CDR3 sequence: CASSLADGTGPGGYTF. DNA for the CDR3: TGCGCCAGCAGCTTGGCCGATGGGACAGGCCCTGGCGGCTACACCTTC.

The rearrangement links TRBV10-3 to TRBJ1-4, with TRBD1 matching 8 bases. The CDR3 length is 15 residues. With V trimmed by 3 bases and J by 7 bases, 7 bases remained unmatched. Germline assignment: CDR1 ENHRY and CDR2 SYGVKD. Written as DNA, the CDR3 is TGTGCCATCAGTGATTACGGACAGGGCGGTGAAAAACTGTTTTTT. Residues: CAISDYGQGGEKLFF.

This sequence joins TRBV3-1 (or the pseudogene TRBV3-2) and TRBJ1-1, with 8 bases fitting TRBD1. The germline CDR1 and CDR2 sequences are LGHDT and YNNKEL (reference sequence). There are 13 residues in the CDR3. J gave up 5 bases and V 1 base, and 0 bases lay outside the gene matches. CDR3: CASSQGTGTEAFF. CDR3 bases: TGTGCCAGCAGCCAAGGGACAGGGACTGAAGCTTTCTTT.

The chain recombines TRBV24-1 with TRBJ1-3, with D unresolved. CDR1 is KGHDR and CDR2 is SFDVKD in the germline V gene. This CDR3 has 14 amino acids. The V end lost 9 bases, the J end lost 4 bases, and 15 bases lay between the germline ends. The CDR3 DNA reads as TGTGCCACCCGTATAAAGAGGGTCGGAAACACCATATATTTT. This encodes CATRIKRVGNTIYF.

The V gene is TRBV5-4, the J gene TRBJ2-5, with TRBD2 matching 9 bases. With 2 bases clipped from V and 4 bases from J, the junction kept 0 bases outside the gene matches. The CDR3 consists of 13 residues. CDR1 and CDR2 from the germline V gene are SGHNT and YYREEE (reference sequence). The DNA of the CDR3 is TGTGCCAGCAGCTTTAGCGGGGGAGAGACCCAGTACTTC. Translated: CASSFSGGETQYF.

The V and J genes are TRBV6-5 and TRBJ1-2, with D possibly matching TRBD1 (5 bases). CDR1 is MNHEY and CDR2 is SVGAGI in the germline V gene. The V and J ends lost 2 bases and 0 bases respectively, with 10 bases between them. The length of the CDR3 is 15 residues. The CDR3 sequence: CASSYVSTANYGYTF. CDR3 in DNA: TGTGCCAGCAGTTACGTATCGACAGCTAACTATGGCTACACCTTC.